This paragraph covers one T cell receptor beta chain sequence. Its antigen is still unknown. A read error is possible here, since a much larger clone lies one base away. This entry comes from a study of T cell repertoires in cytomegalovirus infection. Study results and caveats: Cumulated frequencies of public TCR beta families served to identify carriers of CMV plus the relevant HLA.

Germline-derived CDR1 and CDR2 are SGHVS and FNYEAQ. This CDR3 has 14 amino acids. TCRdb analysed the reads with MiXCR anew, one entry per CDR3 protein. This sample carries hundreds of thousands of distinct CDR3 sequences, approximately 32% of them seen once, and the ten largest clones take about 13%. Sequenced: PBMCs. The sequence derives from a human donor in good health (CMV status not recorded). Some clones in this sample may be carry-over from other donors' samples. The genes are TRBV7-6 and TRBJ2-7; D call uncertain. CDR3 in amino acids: CASSPDLSSYEKYF. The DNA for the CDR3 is TGTGCCAGCAGCCCGGACCTAAGCTCCTACGAGAAGTACTTC.